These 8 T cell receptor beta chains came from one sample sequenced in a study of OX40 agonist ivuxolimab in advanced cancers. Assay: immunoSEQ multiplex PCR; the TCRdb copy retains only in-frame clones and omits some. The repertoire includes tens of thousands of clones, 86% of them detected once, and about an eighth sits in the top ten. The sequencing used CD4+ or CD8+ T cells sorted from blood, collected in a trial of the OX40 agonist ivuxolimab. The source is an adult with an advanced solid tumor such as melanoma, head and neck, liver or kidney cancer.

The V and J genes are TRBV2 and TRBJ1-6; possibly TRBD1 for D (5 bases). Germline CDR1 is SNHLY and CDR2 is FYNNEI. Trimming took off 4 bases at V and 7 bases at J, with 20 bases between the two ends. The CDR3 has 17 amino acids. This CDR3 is CASSARDPRVWNSPLHF. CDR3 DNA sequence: TGTGCCAGCAGTGCCAGGGACCCGCGAGTTTGGAATTCACCCCTCCACTTT.

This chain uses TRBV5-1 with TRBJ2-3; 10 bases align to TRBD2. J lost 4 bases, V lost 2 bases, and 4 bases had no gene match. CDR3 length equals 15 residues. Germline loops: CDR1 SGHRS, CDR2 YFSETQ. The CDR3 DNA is TGCGCCAGCAGCTTTGGAGCGGGAGGGTCAGATACGCAGTATTTT. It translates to CASSFGAGGSDTQYF.

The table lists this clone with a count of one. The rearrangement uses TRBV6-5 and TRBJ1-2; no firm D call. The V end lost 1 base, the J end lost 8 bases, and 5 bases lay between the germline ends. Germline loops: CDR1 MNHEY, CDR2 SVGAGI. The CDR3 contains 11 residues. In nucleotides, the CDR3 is TGTGCCAGCAGTTACTACGGGGGCTACACCTTC. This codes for CASSYYGGYTF.

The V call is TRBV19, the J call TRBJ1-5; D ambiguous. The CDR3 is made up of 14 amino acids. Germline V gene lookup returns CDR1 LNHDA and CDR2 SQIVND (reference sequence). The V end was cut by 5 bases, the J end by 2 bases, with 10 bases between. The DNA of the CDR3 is TGTGCCAGTAGTTCGGGTTGGCGCAATCAGCCCCAGCATTTT. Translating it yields CASSSGWRNQPQHF.

CDR3 loop: CAWSVYGSRGPPTNEKLFF. The CDR3 coding sequence is TGTGCCTGGAGTGTTTATGGGAGCAGGGGACCCCCAACTAATGAAAAACTGTTTTTT. The chain uses TRBV30 and TRBJ1-4; TRBD1 is a possible D gene (6 bases). Germline CDR1 is GTSNPN and CDR2 is SVGIG (reference sequence). The V and J ends lost 0 bases and 0 bases respectively, with 20 bases between them. The CDR3 covers 19 residues.

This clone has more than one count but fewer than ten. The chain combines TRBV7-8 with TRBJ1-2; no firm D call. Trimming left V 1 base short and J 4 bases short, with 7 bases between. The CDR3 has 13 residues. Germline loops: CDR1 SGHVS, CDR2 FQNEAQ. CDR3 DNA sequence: TGTGCCAGCAGCTTAGGAGGTATCTATGGCTACACCTTC. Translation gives CASSLGGIYGYTF. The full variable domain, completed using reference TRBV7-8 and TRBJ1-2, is GAGVSQSPRYKVAKRGQDVALRCDPISGHVSLFWYQQALGQGPEFLTYFQNEAQLDKSGLPSDRFFAERPEGSVSTLKIQRTQQEDSAVYLCASSLGGIYGYTFGSGTRLTVV.

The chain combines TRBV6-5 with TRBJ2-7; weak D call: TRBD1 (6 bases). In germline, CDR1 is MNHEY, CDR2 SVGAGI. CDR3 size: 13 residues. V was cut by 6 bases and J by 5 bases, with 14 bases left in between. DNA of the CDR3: TGTGCCAGCAGCAGAGACAGGTCCAACGAGCAGTACTTC. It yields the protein CASSRDRSNEQYF.

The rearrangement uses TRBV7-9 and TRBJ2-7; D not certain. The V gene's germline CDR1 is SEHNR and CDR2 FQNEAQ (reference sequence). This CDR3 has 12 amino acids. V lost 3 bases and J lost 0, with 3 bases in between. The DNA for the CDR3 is TGTGCCAGCAGCTTTAACTCCTACGAGCAGTACTTC. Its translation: CASSFNSYEQYF.